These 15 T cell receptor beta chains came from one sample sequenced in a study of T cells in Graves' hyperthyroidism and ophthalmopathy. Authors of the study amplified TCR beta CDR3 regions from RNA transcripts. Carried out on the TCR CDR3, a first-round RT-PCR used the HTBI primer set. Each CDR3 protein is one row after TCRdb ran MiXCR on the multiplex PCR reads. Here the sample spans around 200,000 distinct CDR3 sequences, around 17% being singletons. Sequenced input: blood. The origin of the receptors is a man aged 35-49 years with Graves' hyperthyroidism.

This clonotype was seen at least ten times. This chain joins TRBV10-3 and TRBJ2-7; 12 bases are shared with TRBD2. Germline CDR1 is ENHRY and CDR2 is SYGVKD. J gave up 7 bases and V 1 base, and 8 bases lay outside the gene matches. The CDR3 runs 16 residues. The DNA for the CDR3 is TGTGCCATCAGTGAGTTGGCTAGCGGGGGGGCACGGGAGCAGTACTTC. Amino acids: CAISELASGGAREQYF.

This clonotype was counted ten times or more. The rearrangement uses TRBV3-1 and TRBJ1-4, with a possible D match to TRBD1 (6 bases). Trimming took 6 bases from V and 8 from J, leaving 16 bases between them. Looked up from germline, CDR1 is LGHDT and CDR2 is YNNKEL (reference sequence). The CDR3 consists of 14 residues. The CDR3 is CASRQAGAGEKLFF. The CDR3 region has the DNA TGTGCCAGCAGGCAGGCGGGGGCAGGCGAAAAACTGTTTTTT.

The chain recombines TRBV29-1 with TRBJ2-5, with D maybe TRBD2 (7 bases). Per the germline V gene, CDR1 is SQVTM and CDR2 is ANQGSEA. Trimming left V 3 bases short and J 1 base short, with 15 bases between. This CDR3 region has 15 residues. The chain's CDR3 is CSVDLVGGPQETQYF. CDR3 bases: TGCAGCGTTGATTTGGTGGGGGGGCCCCAAGAGACCCAGTACTTC.

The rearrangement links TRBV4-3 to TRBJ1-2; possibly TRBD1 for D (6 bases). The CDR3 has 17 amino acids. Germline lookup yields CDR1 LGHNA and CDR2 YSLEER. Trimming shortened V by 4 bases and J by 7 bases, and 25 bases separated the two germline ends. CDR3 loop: CASSLSPGGALVGGYTF. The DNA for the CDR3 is TGCGCCAGCAGCCTATCTCCCGGGGGGGCACTAGTAGGTGGCTACACCTTC.

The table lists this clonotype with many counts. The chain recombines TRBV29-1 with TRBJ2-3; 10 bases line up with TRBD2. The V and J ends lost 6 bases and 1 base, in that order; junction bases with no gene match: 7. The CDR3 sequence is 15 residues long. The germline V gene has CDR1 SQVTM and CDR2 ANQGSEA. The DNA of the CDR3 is TGCAGCGTCCGACTAGCGGGTCTTGGCACAGATACGCAGTATTTT. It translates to CSVRLAGLGTDTQYF.

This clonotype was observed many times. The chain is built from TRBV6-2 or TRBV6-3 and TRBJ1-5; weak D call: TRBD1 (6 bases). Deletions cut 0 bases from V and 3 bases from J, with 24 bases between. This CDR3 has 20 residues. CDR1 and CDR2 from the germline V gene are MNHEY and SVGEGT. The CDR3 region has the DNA TGTGCCAGCAGTTACTCAGACTGGACAGTGCTCAACGATCTCAATCAGCCCCAGCATTTT. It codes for CASSYSDWTVLNDLNQPQHF.

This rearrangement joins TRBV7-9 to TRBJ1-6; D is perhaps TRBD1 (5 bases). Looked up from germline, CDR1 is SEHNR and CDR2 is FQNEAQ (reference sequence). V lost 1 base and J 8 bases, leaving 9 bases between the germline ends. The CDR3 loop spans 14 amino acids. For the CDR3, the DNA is TGTGCCAGCAGCTTAGGACAGTGGGATTCACCCCTCCACTTT. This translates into CASSLGQWDSPLHF.

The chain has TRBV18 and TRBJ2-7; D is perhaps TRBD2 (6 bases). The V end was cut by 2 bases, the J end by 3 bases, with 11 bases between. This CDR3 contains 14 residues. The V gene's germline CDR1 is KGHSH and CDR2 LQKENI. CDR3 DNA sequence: TGTGCCAGCTCACCAGTAACGGGAGTCTACGAGCAGTACTTC. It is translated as CASSPVTGVYEQYF.

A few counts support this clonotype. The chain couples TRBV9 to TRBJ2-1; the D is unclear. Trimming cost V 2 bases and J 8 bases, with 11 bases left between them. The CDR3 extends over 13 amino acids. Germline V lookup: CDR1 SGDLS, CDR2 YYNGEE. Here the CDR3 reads CASSVGGIDEQFF. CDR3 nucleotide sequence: TGTGCCAGCAGCGTGGGTGGGATCGATGAGCAGTTCTTC.

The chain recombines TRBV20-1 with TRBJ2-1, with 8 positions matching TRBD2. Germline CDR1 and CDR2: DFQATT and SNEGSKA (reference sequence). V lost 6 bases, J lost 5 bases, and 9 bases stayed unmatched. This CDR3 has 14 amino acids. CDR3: CSALSGTNNNEQFF. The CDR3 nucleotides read TGCAGTGCCCTTAGCGGGACCAATAACAATGAGCAGTTCTTC.

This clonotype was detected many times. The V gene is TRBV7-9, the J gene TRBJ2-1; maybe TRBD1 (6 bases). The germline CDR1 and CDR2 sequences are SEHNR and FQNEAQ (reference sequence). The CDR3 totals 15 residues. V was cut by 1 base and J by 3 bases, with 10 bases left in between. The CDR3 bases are TGTGCCAGCAGCTTAGAATTGGACAGCTACAATGAGCAGTTCTTC. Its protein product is CASSLELDSYNEQFF.

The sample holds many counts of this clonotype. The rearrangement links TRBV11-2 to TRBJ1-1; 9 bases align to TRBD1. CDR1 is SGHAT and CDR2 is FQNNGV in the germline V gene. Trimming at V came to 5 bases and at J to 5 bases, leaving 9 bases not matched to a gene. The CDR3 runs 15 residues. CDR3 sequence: CASSLTGGIGTEAFF. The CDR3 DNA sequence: TGTGCCAGCAGCCTTACAGGGGGCATTGGGACTGAAGCTTTCTTT.

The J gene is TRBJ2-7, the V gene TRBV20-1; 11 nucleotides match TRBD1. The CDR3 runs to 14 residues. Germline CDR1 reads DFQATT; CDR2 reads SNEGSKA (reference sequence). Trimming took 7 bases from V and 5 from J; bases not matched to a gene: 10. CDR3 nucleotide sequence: TGCAGTGAAAAGGACAGGGGGCCGAGGAACGAGCAGTACTTC. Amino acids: CSEKDRGPRNEQYF.

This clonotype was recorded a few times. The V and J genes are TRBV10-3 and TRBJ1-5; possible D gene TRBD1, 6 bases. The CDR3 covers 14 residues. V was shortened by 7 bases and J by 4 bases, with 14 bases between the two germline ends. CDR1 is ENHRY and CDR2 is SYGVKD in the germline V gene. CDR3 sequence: CAINTGGLNQPQHF. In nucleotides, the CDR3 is TGTGCCATCAACACCGGGGGGCTTAATCAGCCCCAGCATTTT.

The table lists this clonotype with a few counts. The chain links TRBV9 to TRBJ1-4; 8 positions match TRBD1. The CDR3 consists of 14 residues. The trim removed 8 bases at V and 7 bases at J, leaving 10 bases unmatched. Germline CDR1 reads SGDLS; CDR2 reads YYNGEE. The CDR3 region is CASSAGTGGEKLFF. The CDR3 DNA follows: TGTGCCAGTTCCGCCGGGACAGGCGGTGAAAAACTGTTTTTT.